These 2 T cell receptor beta chains came from one sample sequenced in a study of cytomegalovirus exposure and HLA in healthy donors. In the PCR, 60 Vbeta and 13 Jbeta primers were used. Data came from immunoSEQ multiplex PCR; TCRdb stores just in-frame clones and leaves some out. The data show over 50,000 clones, about 81% seen once. Sequences were obtained from PBMCs. All receptors come from a man aged 50 to 60 in good health and CMV-seropositive.

The CDR3 reads CASTLALSNSPLHF. In DNA, the CDR3 is TGTGCCAGCACCCTGGCCCTCTCCAATTCACCCCTCCACTTT. J is TRBJ1-6 and V is TRBV7-3; no clear D. The CDR3 totals 14 residues. Germline V lookup: CDR1 SGHTA, CDR2 FQGTGA. Trimming cost V 7 bases and J 7 bases, with 14 bases left between them.

The V and J genes are TRBV7-8 and TRBJ2-3, with D possibly matching TRBD2 (6 bases). The CDR3 length is 15 residues. Germline CDR1 is SGHVS and CDR2 is FQNEAQ. Trimming removed 1 base from V and 3 bases from J, with 11 bases in between. CDR3 residues: CASSLDGGRTDTQYF. The DNA of the CDR3 is TGTGCCAGCAGCTTAGACGGGGGTAGAACAGATACGCAGTATTTT. The full variable domain, with the rest looked up from reference TRBV7-8 and TRBJ2-3, is GAGVSQSPRYKVAKRGQDVALRCDPISGHVSLFWYQQALGQGPEFLTYFQNEAQLDKSGLPSDRFFAERPEGSVSTLKIQRTQQEDSAVYLCASSLDGGRTDTQYFGPGTRLTVL.